This T cell receptor (beta chain) was captured in a study of T cells in Graves' hyperthyroidism and ophthalmopathy. TCR beta CDR3 region amplification was performed from RNA transcripts. The HTBI primer set drove a first-round RT-PCR of the TCR CDR3. TCRdb reanalysed the multiplex PCR reads using MiXCR and keeps one entry per CDR3 protein. The table records around 400,000 distinct CDR3 sequences, roughly 13% of them present only once. V lost 4 bases, J lost 0 bases, and 13 bases lay in between. From germline, CDR1 is SEHNR and CDR2 FQNEAQ (reference sequence). CDR3 length: 16 amino acids. This clonotype was seen many times.

This chain joins TRBV7-9 and TRBJ2-1; D might be TRBD2 (5 bases). This sequence was found in a woman under 30 with Graves' hyperthyroidism. The material sequenced was blood. The chain's CDR3 is CASSYLIAYSYNEQFF. The CDR3 DNA follows: TGTGCCAGCAGCTACCTGATAGCGTACTCCTACAATGAGCAGTTCTTC. Supplemented by reference TRBV7-9 and TRBJ2-1, the full variable domain reads DTGVSQNPRHKITKRGQNVTFRCDPISEHNRLYWYRQTLGQGPEFLTYFQNEAQLEKSRLLSDRFSAERPKGSFSTLEIQRTEQGDSAMYLCASSYLIAYSYNEQFFGPGTRLTVL.